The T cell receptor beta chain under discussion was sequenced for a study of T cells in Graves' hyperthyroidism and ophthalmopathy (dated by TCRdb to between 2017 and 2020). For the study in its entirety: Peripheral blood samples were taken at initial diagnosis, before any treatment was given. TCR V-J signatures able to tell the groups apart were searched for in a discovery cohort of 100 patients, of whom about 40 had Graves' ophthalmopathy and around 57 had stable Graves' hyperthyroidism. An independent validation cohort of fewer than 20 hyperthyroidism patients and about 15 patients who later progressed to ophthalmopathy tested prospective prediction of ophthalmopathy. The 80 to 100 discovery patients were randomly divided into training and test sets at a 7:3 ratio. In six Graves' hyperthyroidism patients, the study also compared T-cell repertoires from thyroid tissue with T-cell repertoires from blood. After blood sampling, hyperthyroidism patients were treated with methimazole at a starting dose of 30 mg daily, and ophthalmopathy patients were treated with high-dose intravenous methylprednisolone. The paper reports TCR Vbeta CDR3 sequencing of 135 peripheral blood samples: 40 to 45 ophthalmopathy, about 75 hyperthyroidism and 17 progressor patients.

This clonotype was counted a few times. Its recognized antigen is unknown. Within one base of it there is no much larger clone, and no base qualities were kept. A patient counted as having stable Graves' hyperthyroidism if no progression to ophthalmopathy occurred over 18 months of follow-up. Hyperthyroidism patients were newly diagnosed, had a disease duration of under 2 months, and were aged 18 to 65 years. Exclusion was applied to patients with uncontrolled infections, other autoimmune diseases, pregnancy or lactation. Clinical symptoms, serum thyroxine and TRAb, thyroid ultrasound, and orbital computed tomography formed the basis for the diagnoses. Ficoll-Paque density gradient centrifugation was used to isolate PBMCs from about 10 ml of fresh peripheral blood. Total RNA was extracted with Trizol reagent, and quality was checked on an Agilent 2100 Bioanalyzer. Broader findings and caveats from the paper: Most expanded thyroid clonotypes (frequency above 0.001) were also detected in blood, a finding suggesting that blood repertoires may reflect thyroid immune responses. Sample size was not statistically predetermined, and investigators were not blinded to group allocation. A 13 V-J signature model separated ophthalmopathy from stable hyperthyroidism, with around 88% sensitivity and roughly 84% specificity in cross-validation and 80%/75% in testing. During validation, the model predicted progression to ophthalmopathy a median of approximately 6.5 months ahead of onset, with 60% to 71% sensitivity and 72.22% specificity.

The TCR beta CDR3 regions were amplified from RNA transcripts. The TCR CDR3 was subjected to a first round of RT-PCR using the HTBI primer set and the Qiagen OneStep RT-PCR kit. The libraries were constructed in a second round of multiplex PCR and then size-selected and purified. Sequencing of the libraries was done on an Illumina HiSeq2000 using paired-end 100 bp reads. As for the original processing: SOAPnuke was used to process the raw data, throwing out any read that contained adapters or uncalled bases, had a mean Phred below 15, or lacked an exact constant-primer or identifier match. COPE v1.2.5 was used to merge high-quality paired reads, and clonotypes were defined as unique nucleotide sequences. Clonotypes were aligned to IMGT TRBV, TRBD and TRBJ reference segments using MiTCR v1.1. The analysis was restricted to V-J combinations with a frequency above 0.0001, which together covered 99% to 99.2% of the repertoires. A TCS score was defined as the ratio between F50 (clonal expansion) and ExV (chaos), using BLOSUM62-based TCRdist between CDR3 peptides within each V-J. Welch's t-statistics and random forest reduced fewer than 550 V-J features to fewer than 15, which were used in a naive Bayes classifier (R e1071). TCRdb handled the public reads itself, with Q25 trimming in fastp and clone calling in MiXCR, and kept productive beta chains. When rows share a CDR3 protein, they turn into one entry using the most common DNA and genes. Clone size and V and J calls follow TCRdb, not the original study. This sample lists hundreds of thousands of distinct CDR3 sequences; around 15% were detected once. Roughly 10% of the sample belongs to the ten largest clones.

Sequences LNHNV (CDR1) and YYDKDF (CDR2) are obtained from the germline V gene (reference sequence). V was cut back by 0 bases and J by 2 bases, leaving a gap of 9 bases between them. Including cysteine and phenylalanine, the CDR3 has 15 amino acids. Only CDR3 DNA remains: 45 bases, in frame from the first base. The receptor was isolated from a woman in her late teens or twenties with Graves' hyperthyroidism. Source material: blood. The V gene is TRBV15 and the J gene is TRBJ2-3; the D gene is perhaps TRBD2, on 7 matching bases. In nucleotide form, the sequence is TGTGCCACCAGCAGAGAGGGGGGGGCCACAGATACGCAGTATTTT. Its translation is CATSREGGATDTQYF.